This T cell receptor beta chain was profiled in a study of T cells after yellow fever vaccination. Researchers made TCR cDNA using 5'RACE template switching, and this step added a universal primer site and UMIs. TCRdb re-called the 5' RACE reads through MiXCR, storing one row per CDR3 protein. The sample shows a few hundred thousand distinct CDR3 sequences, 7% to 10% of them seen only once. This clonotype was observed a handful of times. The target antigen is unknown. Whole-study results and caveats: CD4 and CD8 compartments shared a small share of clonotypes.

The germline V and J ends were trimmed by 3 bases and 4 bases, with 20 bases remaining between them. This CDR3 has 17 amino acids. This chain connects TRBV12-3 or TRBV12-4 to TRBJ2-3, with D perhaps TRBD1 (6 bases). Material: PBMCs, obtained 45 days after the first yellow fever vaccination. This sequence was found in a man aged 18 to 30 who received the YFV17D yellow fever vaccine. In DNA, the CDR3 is TGTGCCAGCAGTTTCGAGTCTCGTCAGGGGCCCCCAGATACGCAGTATTTT. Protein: CASSFESRQGPPDTQYF.